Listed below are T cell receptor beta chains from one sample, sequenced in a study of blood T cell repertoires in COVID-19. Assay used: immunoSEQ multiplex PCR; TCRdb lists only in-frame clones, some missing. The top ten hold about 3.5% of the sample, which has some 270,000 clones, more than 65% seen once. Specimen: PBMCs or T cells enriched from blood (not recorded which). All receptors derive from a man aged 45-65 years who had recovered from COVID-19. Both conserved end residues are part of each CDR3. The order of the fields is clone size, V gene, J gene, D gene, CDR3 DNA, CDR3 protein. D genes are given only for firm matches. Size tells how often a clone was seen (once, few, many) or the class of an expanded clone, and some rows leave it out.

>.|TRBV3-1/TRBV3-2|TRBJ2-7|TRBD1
TGTGCCAGCAGTGGGACAGGGTCAGGAGAGCAGTACTTC
CASSGTGSGEQYF
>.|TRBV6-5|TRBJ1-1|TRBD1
TGTGCCAGCAGGCTCCGGGACAGGGCCACTGAAGCTTTCTTT
CASRLRDRATEAFF
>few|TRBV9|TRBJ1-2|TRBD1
TGTGCCAGCACCGTAGACTGGACAGGCTATGGCTACACCTTC
CASTVDWTGYGYTF
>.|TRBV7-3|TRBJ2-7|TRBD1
TGTGCCAGCAGCTCTGCAGGGGGCACGTACGAGCAGTACTTC
CASSSAGGTYEQYF
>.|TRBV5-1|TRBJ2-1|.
TGCGCCAGCAGCTTGGTACAGGGCCATGAGCAGTTCTTC
CASSLVQGHEQFF
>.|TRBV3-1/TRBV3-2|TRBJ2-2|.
TGTGCCAGCAGCCCCACAGAGGGAACCGGGGAGCTGTTTTTT
CASSPTEGTGELFF
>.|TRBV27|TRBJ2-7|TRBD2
TGTGCCAGCAGTAGCGGGGAATCTTACGAGCAGTACTTC
CASSSGESYEQYF
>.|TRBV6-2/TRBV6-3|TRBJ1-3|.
TGTGCCAGCAGTTACTCGGGGGCGACTGGAAACACCATATATTTT
CASSYSGATGNTIYF
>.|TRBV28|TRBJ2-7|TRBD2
TGTGCCAGCAGTTTACTGGGAGGGAATAACGAGCAGTACTTC
CASSLLGGNNEQYF
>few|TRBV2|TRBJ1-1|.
TGTGCCAGCAGTGAGAGGTCAGGGACATCAGCTGAAGCTTTCTTT
CASSERSGTSAEAFF
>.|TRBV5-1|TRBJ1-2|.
TGCGCCAGCAGCTTACGGACACTACTGGACTATGGCTACACCTTC
CASSLRTLLDYGYTF
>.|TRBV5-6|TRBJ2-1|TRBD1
TGTGCCAGCAGCAAAGACAGGGGTGAAACCTACAATGAGCAGTTCTTC
CASSKDRGETYNEQFF
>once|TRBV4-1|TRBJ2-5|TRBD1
TGCGCCAGCAGCCCCAACGGGCAGGGGGCTCAAGAGACCCAGTACTTC
CASSPNGQGAQETQYF
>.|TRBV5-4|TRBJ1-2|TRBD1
TGTGCCAGCAGCTTGCAGGGGGCTAGCTATGGCTACACCTTC
CASSLQGASYGYTF
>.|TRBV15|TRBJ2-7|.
TGTGCCACCAGCAGATCTCGGTTTCGGGACGAGCAGTACTTC
CATSRSRFRDEQYF
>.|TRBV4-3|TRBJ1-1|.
TGCGCCAGCTCGGCCACAGGGAACACTGAAGCTTTCTTT
CASSATGNTEAFF
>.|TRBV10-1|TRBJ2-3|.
TGCGCCAGCAGCCCAAATACAGATACGCAGTATTTT
CASSPNTDTQYF
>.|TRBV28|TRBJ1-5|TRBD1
TGTGCCAGCACCAAGGACAGGAGCAATCAGCCCCAGCATTTT
CASTKDRSNQPQHF